Included here is one T cell receptor (beta chain) sequence, with context. This entry belongs to a study of shared clonotypes between healthy human individuals. Per germline, CDR1 MGHRA and CDR2 YSYEKL. The CDR3 runs 14 residues. The ends were cut back, 2 bases at V and 7 bases at J, with 11 bases in the middle. Sequenced by immunoSEQ multiplex PCR; TCRdb stores in-frame clones only, minus some. The sample lists approximately 620,000 clones, almost 97% occurring once. The rearrangement uses TRBV4-1 and TRBJ1-4; a weak D match, TRBD1 (5 bases). The sequence was obtained from a woman aged 25-40 years in good health. Input material: naive CD4+ T cells sorted from blood. Described subset: CD45RA+ positively selected. The CDR3 coding sequence is TGCGCCAGCAGCCAAAGGGACGAGAGTGAAAAACTGTTTTTT. The encoded protein is CASSQRDESEKLFF.